This TCR beta chain was found in a study of PD-L1 blockade in urothelial cancer (dated by TCRdb to the late 2010s). The study in broad terms: Every patient began therapy at some point between 2013 and 2015 and was given atezolizumab 1,200 mg intravenously every 3 weeks. About 90% of the roughly 30 patients were identified as males with urothelial cancer of bladder origin, and a prior smoking history was reported by 18 of 29 patients. Patients had an ECOG performance status of 0 or 1 and had received between 0 and 3 prior chemotherapy regimens. Blood samples were analyzed at 3 weeks after treatment start (second dose) and at 6 weeks after treatment start. Blood samples yielded a median of around 140,000 T cells and more than 80,000 unique TCRs, with median clonality roughly 0.082. The study, an exploratory multi-omic analysis, examined somatic, immune and clinical correlates of response to PD-L1 blockade with atezolizumab in urothelial cancer. TCR sequencing covered pretreatment tumor samples and matched, serially collected peripheral blood taken before and after atezolizumab treatment. Durable clinical benefit was defined as a progression-free survival longer than 6 months, and TCR features were additionally tested against progression-free survival and overall survival. In the same patients who had TCR sequencing, pretreatment tumors also underwent whole exome sequencing and RNA sequencing. Several patients achieved durable clinical benefit and 20 did not. Approximately 30 patients had pretreatment blood TCR-seq, roughly 24 had at least one posttreatment blood collection, and roughly 24 had tumor TCR-seq. What the study reported, not specific to this receptor: Improved progression-free and overall survival was found to be associated with pretreatment peripheral blood TCR clonality below the median. Because the sample size was small (n ≈ 31) and many of the analyses were exploratory, the results are meant to be hypothesis-generating. At 3 weeks after the start of treatment, tumor-associated TCR clones in peripheral blood had expanded more in patients with durable benefit (n of about 21, p = 0.022).

V and J are truncated by 5 bases and 1 base respectively, leaving an intervening sequence of 14 bases. CDR3 length: 16 amino acids, cysteine to phenylalanine. The read is trimmed to its CDR3 DNA, 48 bases read in frame from base 1. Based on the germline V gene, the CDR1 and CDR2 sequences are SGHTA and FQGNSA. To estimate absolute template abundance from read counts, synthetic TCR analog templates were spiked into each PCR. TCRbeta CDR3 regions were amplified from genomic DNA with bias-controlled V and J gene primers using the immunoSEQ assay. Sequencing of rearranged TCRbeta segments was done at approximately 20X coverage. Per the original workflow: Sequencing errors were corrected by clustering, and CDR3s were annotated against IMGT so that V, D and J genes could be assigned. Only productive TCRbeta rearrangements were used in downstream analyses, excluding out-of-frame or stop-codon sequences. To compute clonality, Shannon entropy was normalized by the log of the number of unique productive sequences and then subtracted from one. Fisher's exact test with Benjamini-Hochberg correction, using a cutoff of adjusted p below 0.01, was how clones that differed between time points or between blood and tumor were identified. The clones in this table, taken by TCRdb from immuneACCESS, are in-frame only. Not every clone is retained; where verified, under half of the shortfall comes from an unresolved V gene, and the cause of the rest is unknown. V, J and clone size are those of that table, while D and trimming were read from the DNA. This sample lists under 55,000 clones; around 82% were detected once. The ten largest clones represent about 5.8% of the sample.

A total of 29 patients with locally advanced or metastatic urothelial carcinoma, treated at Memorial Sloan Kettering on a trial protocol, made up the cohort. Peripheral blood mononuclear cells were collected from each patient pretreatment and during treatment, giving between 1 and 8 total time points per patient. The Qiagen DNeasy Blood extraction kit was used to purify genomic DNA from total PBMCs and from tumor samples. PBMCs were collected pretreatment and during treatment, and were isolated and stored as previously described. With regard to this clone: It has no known antigen specificity. No quality values exist for individual bases; no much larger clone is one base distant.

The source of this sequence is a man aged 35 to 55 with urothelial cancer. The chain links TRBV7-2 with TRBJ1-4; matching of 6 bases hints at TRBD1 as the D gene. This specimen was PBMCs, taken around atezolizumab (anti-PD-L1) treatment. The nucleotides are TGTGCCAGCAGCAAAGGACAGCTGGGAACTAATGAAAAACTGTTTTTT. This yields the protein CASSKGQLGTNEKLFF.